One sample yielded the 2 T cell receptor beta chains listed below, sequenced in a study of regulatory T cells in long-lasting Graves disease. For TCR beta, libraries came from iRepertoire HTBI primers and Arm-PCR of CDR3 regions. MiXCR, run by TCRdb on the multiplex PCR reads, gives a single entry per CDR3 protein. The sample shows about 320,000 distinct CDR3 sequences, 15% to 20% of them seen only once. The time point denotes: newly diagnosed GD, antithyroid drugs for less than 3 months. Extracted PBMC RNA gave rise to the TCR library. The sample in question was peripheral blood mononuclear cells (PBMCs), obtained at new diagnosis, from a patient treated with antithyroid drugs. These receptors came from a female donor with Graves disease.

The table lists this clonotype with many counts. The chain couples TRBV2 to TRBJ1-3; D remains unclear. This CDR3 comprises 12 residues. V was cut by 5 bases and J by 4 bases, with 6 bases left in between. CDR1 and CDR2 from the germline V gene are SNHLY and FYNNEI. The CDR3 spells CASSHTGNTIYF. CDR3 nucleotides: TGTGCCAGCAGTCACACCGGAAACACCATATATTTT.

This clonotype showed up many times. The chain has TRBV7-9 and TRBJ2-3; TRBD2 matches 10 bases. This CDR3 spans 16 amino acids. V shed 4 bases and J 6 bases; nucleotides not matched to a gene: 10. Per germline, CDR1 SEHNR and CDR2 FQNEAQ (reference sequence). CDR3 amino acids: CASSSPRLAGVDTQYF. The CDR3 DNA reads TGTGCCAGCAGCTCCCCCCGGCTAGCGGGAGTGGATACGCAGTATTTT.